This TCR beta chain derives from a study of CD8 T cells in ankylosing spondylitis. TCRdb re-derived calls from the 5' RACE reads in MiXCR, one entry per CDR3 protein. Of about 250,000 distinct CDR3 sequences in the sample, 18% are singletons; the top ten hold roughly 34%. Comments on this clonotype: The antigen is not known.

Germline assignment: CDR1 SGHDT and CDR2 YYEEEE. Trimming cost V 6 bases and J 5 bases, with 23 bases left between them. This CDR3 region has 16 residues. Study-wide points: Disease-linked clones were CD8+ and relatively rare in peripheral blood. Matched ankylosing spondylitis synovial fluid reportedly showed significant enrichment of disease-linked clones. Blood from ankylosing spondylitis patients appeared to carry a characteristic eight-variant TCR beta motif. Earlier studies detected some motif variants in reactive arthritis synovial fluid and blood.

V usage is TRBV5-6 and J usage is TRBJ1-1, with D tentatively TRBD1 (6 bases). The clonotype was recovered from a male donor with ankylosing spondylitis or in good health (not recorded which). Specimen: blood, either unsorted or a sorted T cell fraction (not recorded which). Here the CDR3 reads CASNTQGGRDWTEAFF. CDR3 bases: TGTGCCAGCAACACCCAAGGGGGGAGGGATTGGACTGAAGCTTTCTTT.